The 10 T cell receptor beta chains presented below share a single source sample, sequenced in a study of T cell responses to AZD1222 COVID-19 vaccine. Sequencing was performed with immunoSEQ multiplex PCR; in TCRdb, only in-frame clones are kept and a portion is missing. The table shows about 120,000 clones, with 86% occurring only once. Source: peripheral blood, taken 28 days after the second AZD1222 dose. The receptors shown here come from an adult who received the AZD1222 COVID-19 vaccine.

The genes are TRBV15 and TRBJ2-7; 9 bases are a match to TRBD1. The trim removed 1 base at V and 6 bases at J, leaving 13 bases unmatched. This CDR3 contains 17 residues. CDR1 and CDR2 from the germline V gene are LNHNV and YYDKDF (reference sequence). The CDR3 spells CATSRVGGQGFVREQYF. CDR3 sequence (DNA): TGTGCCACCAGCAGAGTCGGGGGACAGGGATTTGTGCGCGAGCAGTACTTC.

The chain combines TRBV5-8 with TRBJ2-2; D is uncertain. Germline assignment: CDR1 SGHTS and CDR2 YDEGEE. The CDR3 sequence is 17 residues long. Trimming cost V 0 bases and J 0 bases, with 12 bases left between them. CDR3 sequence: CASSLARLPANTGELFF. In nucleotides, the CDR3 is TGTGCCAGCAGCTTGGCCCGACTCCCCGCGAACACCGGGGAGCTGTTTTTT.

The chain combines TRBV21-1 with TRBJ1-5; TRBD1 is the table's D call and was not checked against the DNA. TRBV21-1 is given as a pseudogene. CDR3 length equals 17 residues. CDR3 region: CASRAPRDTNFNQPQHF. CDR3 DNA sequence: TGTGCCAGCCGGGCCCCCCGGGACACAAATTTCAATCAGCCCCAGCATTTT.

The chain combines TRBV12-3 or TRBV12-4 with TRBJ1-4; D not certain. CDR3 size: 13 residues. V was clipped by 1 base and J by 6 bases, with 6 bases between them. The CDR3 DNA follows: TGTGCCAGCAGTTTAGTCCGCGATGAAAAACTGTTTTTT. This gives the protein CASSLVRDEKLFF.

J is TRBJ1-4 and V is TRBV3-1 (or the pseudogene TRBV3-2); 7 bases fit TRBD1. J lost 3 bases, V lost 4 bases, and 8 bases had no gene match. CDR1 and CDR2 from the germline V gene are LGHDT and YNNKEL (reference sequence). The CDR3 consists of 16 residues. This CDR3 reads CASSRLGTASNEKLFF. The DNA of the CDR3 is TGTGCCAGCAGCCGGCTGGGGACAGCTTCTAATGAAAAACTGTTTTTT.

V usage is TRBV5-5 and J usage is TRBJ1-5; D might be TRBD1 (5 bases). The V end was cut by 0 bases, the J end by 1 base, with 11 bases between. Germline V gene sequence: CDR1 SGHKS, CDR2 YYEKEE (reference sequence). The CDR3 totals 16 residues. CDR3 nucleotide sequence: TGTGCCAGCAGCTTGGACGGGGGAAGGAGCAATCAGCCCCAGCATTTT. Its translation: CASSLDGGRSNQPQHF.

This chain connects TRBV19 to TRBJ1-4, with TRBD1 matching over 7 bases. V lost 3 bases to trimming and J lost 6 bases; unmatched junction nucleotides: 7. The CDR3 runs to 15 residues. Germline V CDR1 and CDR2: LNHDA, SQIVND (reference sequence). CDR3 sequence reads: CASSIPGQWHEKLFF. Written as DNA, the CDR3 is TGTGCCAGTAGTATCCCGGGACAGTGGCATGAAAAACTGTTTTTT.

V gene TRBV30 combines with J gene TRBJ2-7; TRBD1 might be the D (6 bases). V was shortened by 3 bases and J by 2 bases, with 11 bases between the two germline ends. The CDR3 has 13 residues. The germline V gene has CDR1 GTSNPN and CDR2 SVGIG (reference sequence). The CDR3 here is CAWSGPGAYEQYF. In DNA, the CDR3 is TGTGCCTGGAGCGGGCCAGGGGCCTACGAGCAGTACTTC. Supplemented by reference TRBV30 and TRBJ2-7, the full variable domain reads SQTIHQWPATLVQPVGSPLSLECTVEGTSNPNLYWYRQAAGRGLQLLFYSVGIGQISSEVPQNLSASRPQDRQFILSSKKLLLSDSGFYLCAWSGPGAYEQYFGPGTRLTVT.

The rearrangement links TRBV21-1 to TRBJ2-7; no check of the table's D call, TRBD1, against the DNA was made. TRBV21-1 is given as a pseudogene. This CDR3 comprises 14 residues. In DNA form, the CDR3 reads TGTGCCAGCAGCATTCAGGACAGACCCTACGAGCAGTACTTC. Translating it yields CASSIQDRPYEQYF.

This sequence joins TRBV11-3 and TRBJ2-5; no reliable D call. Germline values: CDR1 SGHNT, CDR2 YENEEA. The CDR3 has 13 residues. The V gene lost 5 bases and the J gene lost 2 bases, with 9 bases spanning the gap. CDR3 coding DNA: TGTGCCAGCAGCACAAAGCAGCAAGAGACCCAGTACTTC. It translates to CASSTKQQETQYF.